This record looks at one T cell receptor (beta chain) sequence and its context. Its target is not known. The data originate from a study of shared clonotypes between healthy human individuals. Looking at the study overall: The donors, two women and a few men, were aged 18 to 49. CD4 naive and memory got three plates each, CD8 naive two, CD8 memory one.

Study results and limitations: About 5% of naive CD4 clonotypes were shared across four donors. A generally larger estimated richness was seen in naive subsets than in memory subsets.

TCRdb's table, derived via immunoSEQ multiplex PCR, lists solely in-frame clones and lacks some. This table holds more than 2,000,000 clones, more than 90% found once. Looked up from germline, CDR1 is WSHSY and CDR2 is SAAADI. The CDR3 is made up of 12 amino acids. V was shortened by 6 bases and J by 3 bases, with 7 bases between the two germline ends. The TCR originated in a man aged 18 to 29 in good health. The chain has TRBV10-2 and TRBJ2-3; weak D call: TRBD2 (5 bases). The sequenced sample consisted of naive CD4+ T cells sorted from blood. Subset here: CD45RA+ positively selected. The CDR3 is CASSGETDTQYF. CDR3 nucleotides: TGCGCCAGCAGCGGGGAGACAGATACGCAGTATTTT.